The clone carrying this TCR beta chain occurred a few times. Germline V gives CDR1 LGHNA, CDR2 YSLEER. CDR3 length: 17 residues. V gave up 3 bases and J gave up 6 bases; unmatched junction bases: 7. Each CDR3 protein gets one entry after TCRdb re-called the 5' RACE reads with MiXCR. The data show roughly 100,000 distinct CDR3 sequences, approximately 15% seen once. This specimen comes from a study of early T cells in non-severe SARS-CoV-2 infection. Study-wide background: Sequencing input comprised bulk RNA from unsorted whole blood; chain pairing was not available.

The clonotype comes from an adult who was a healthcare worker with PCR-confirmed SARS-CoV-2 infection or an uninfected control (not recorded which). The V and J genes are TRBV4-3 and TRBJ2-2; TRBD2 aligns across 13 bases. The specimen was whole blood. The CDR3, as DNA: TGCGCCAGCAGCCACGAGCCGGGACTAGCGGGGCCCGGGGAGCTGTTTTTT. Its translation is CASSHEPGLAGPGELFF.